These 30 T cell receptor beta chains originate from one sample sequenced in a study of blood T cell repertoires in COVID-19. Produced via immunoSEQ multiplex PCR; TCRdb's table is partial and in-frame only. This table holds about 23,000 clones, over 75% found once. Sequencing was carried out using peripheral blood. All receptors derive from a human donor in a cohort sampled during active COVID-19.

J is TRBJ1-5 and V is TRBV15, with 8 nucleotides matching TRBD1. V lost 1 base, J lost 6 bases, and 17 bases stayed unmatched. The V gene's germline CDR1 is LNHNV and CDR2 YYDKDF (reference sequence). The CDR3 spans 19 residues. The CDR3 loop reads CATSRAKGQGARDGQPQHF. DNA of the CDR3: TGTGCCACCAGCAGAGCCAAGGGGCAGGGGGCGCGGGACGGTCAGCCCCAGCATTTT.

This sequence joins TRBV11-2 and TRBJ2-1; D is perhaps TRBD2 (5 bases). V gave up 2 bases and J gave up 0 bases, with 8 bases separating them. Germline values: CDR1 SGHAT, CDR2 FQNNGV. The CDR3 runs to 15 residues. The CDR3 region is CASSLSGNSYNEQFF. In DNA form, the CDR3 reads TGTGCCAGCAGCTTATCGGGGAACTCCTACAATGAGCAGTTCTTC.

This clone was found once. The CDR3 nucleotides read TGTGCCAGCAGCGTAGTACTAGCAAGCCCCACCGGGGAGCTGTTTTTT. The encoded protein is CASSVVLASPTGELFF. V gene TRBV9 combines with J gene TRBJ2-2, with a possible D match to TRBD2 (6 bases). Germline CDR1 and CDR2: SGDLS and YYNGEE. The CDR3 spans 16 residues. The ends were cut back, 0 bases at V and 4 bases at J, with 13 bases in the middle.

The chain joins TRBV9 to TRBJ1-2; D is unclear. V was clipped by 3 bases and J by 8 bases, with 11 bases between them. CDR1 and CDR2 (germline): SGDLS, YYNGEE. This CDR3 spans 12 amino acids. The CDR3 spells CASSEGAKGYTF. The CDR3 DNA sequence: TGTGCCAGCAGCGAGGGAGCCAAAGGCTACACCTTC.

This chain joins TRBV27 and TRBJ1-2; D might be TRBD1 (5 bases). The germline CDR1 and CDR2 sequences are MNHEY and SMNVEV (reference sequence). The CDR3 is 15 amino acids. Between the trimmed V and J ends, which lost 8 bases and 0 bases, there was a span of 16 bases. CDR3 bases: TGTGCCAGCGGCACTATCCCGGACACTAACTATGGCTACACCTTC. It encodes CASGTIPDTNYGYTF.

The chain combines TRBV6-4 with TRBJ2-6; TRBD1 matches at 9 bases. The CDR3 loop spans 17 amino acids. Germline-derived CDR1 and CDR2 are MRHNA and SNTAGT. J was trimmed by 0 bases and V by 6 bases; bases with no gene match: 6. Here the CDR3 reads CASRGQGGSSGANVLTF. Here the CDR3 DNA reads TGTGCCAGCAGGGGACAGGGAGGAAGCTCTGGGGCCAACGTCCTGACTTTC.

V and J are TRBV19 and TRBJ2-6, with 7 nucleotides matching TRBD1. J gave up 3 bases and V 6 bases, and 14 bases lay outside the gene matches. CDR1 and CDR2 from the germline V gene are LNHDA and SQIVND (reference sequence). The CDR3 spans 18 residues. DNA of the CDR3: TGTGCCAGTAGCTTGACAGGGACCGTCGGGATTGGGGCCAACGTCCTGACTTTC. Encoded protein: CASSLTGTVGIGANVLTF.

This clone showed up just a few times. The chain combines TRBV4-1 with TRBJ1-6; 9 positions match TRBD1. Per germline, CDR1 MGHRA and CDR2 YSYEKL. With 3 bases clipped from V and 10 bases from J, the junction kept 7 bases outside the gene matches. The CDR3 has 15 amino acids. The CDR3 protein is CASSHEQGASSPLHF. CDR3 DNA: TGCGCCAGCAGCCATGAACAGGGGGCTAGCTCACCCCTCCACTTT.

The table lists this clone with a count of one. The chain is built from TRBV3-1 (or the pseudogene TRBV3-2) and TRBJ2-5; 9 bases map to TRBD1. V shed 0 bases and J 9 bases; nucleotides not matched to a gene: 8. Germline values: CDR1 LGHDT, CDR2 YNNKEL (reference sequence). This CDR3 region has 15 residues. The CDR3 coding sequence is TGTGCCAGCAGCCAAGATCCTCGGACAGGGGCTTCCCAGTACTTC. This sequence encodes CASSQDPRTGASQYF.

This clone was found once. The chain couples TRBV19 to TRBJ1-1, with D possibly being TRBD1 (6 bases). Per germline, CDR1 LNHDA and CDR2 SQIVND (reference sequence). This CDR3 spans 13 amino acids. Trimming removed 6 bases from V and 7 bases from J, with 15 bases in between. CDR3 nucleotide sequence: TGTGCCAGTAGCGGCTACAGGGATGGTGAAGCTTTCTTT. Translated, it gives CASSGYRDGEAFF.

This clone was detected only a few times. The CDR3 DNA reads TGTGCCAGCAGCCTTCTAGACGGAGATTCACCCCTCCACTTT. As protein: CASSLLDGDSPLHF. The rearrangement joins TRBV3-1 (or the pseudogene TRBV3-2) to TRBJ1-6; D uncertain. Deletions cut 4 bases from V and 8 bases from J, with 12 bases between. This CDR3 comprises 14 residues. CDR1 is LGHDT, CDR2 YNNKEL, per germline (reference sequence).

The gene calls are TRBV11-3 and TRBJ2-1, with 12 nucleotides matching TRBD2. The CDR3 extends over 19 amino acids. Trimming at V came to 2 bases and at J to 9 bases, leaving 17 bases not matched to a gene. Germline CDR1 and CDR2: SGHNT and YENEEA. The CDR3 nucleotides read TGTGCCAGCAGCTTATCACTAGCGGGGGGTAGACGTTTTTCGGGTGAGCAGTTCTTC. It translates to CASSLSLAGGRRFSGEQFF.

The J gene is TRBJ1-2, the V gene TRBV24-1; 9 bases agree with TRBD1. Germline V gene sequence: CDR1 KGHDR, CDR2 SFDVKD. CDR3 length: 19 residues. V gave up 4 bases and J gave up 2 bases; unmatched junction bases: 16. This chain's CDR3 is CATSDPRGGQGVGNYGYTF. DNA for the CDR3: TGTGCCACCAGTGACCCCAGGGGGGGACAGGGTGTGGGAAACTATGGCTACACCTTC.

This chain links TRBV7-8 with TRBJ1-2, with D tentatively TRBD1 (6 bases). Trimming shortened V by 2 bases and J by 1 base, and 11 bases separated the two germline ends. The CDR3 contains 15 residues. Germline lookup yields CDR1 SGHVS and CDR2 FQNEAQ. The CDR3 protein is CASSLTTGINYGYTF. The CDR3 nucleotides are TGTGCCAGCAGCTTAACCACAGGGATTAACTATGGCTACACCTTC.

The chain joins TRBV12-3 or TRBV12-4 to TRBJ1-1; 8 bases match TRBD1. V was clipped by 5 bases and J by 6 bases; unmatched bases: 5. The CDR3 loop spans 13 amino acids. The CDR3 coding sequence is TGTGCCAGCAGTACAGGGGGAGGGGCTGAAGCTTTCTTT. It translates to CASSTGGGAEAFF.

This chain's CDR3 is CASSPVATGLGEQFF. DNA for the CDR3: TGCGCCAGCAGTCCAGTCGCGACGGGGTTGGGTGAGCAGTTCTTC. This chain uses TRBV5-1 with TRBJ2-1, with a tentative D call TRBD2 (5 bases). The V end was cut by 5 bases, the J end by 9 bases, with 21 bases between. Germline CDR1 is SGHRS and CDR2 is YFSETQ. This CDR3 is 15 amino acids long. The variable domain in full, completed from reference TRBV5-1 and TRBJ2-1, reads KAGVTQTPRYLIKTRGQQVTLSCSPISGHRSVSWYQQTPGQGLQFLFEYFSETQRNKGNFPGRFSGRQFSNSRSEMNVSTLELGDSALYLCASSPVATGLGEQFFGPGTRLTVL.

This chain uses TRBV10-3 with TRBJ2-7, with a tentative D call TRBD1 (5 bases). The CDR3 runs to 15 residues. Trimming cost V 3 bases and J 3 bases, with 15 bases left between them. In germline, CDR1 is ENHRY, CDR2 SYGVKD. The CDR3 coding sequence is TGTGCCATCAGTGATTCGAAAGGGGTTCGCTACGAGCAGTACTTC. Translated: CAISDSKGVRYEQYF.

The rearrangement uses TRBV19 and TRBJ1-4; D uncertain. In germline, CDR1 is LNHDA, CDR2 SQIVND (reference sequence). The V end lost 8 bases, the J end lost 1 base, and 11 bases lay between the germline ends. This CDR3 spans 14 amino acids. DNA of the CDR3: TGTGCCAGTCGACTGGTCCTAACTAATGAAAAACTGTTTTTT. It codes for CASRLVLTNEKLFF.

The chain joins TRBV6-2 or TRBV6-3 to TRBJ1-2; no clear D gene. V was cut by 6 bases and J by 4 bases, with 24 bases left in between. The CDR3 is made up of 17 amino acids. Germline assignment: CDR1 MNHEY and CDR2 SVGEGT. This CDR3 reads CASSPVAGVSRGYGYTF. The DNA for the CDR3 is TGTGCCAGCAGCCCTGTGGCAGGAGTCAGTCGGGGCTATGGCTACACCTTC.

This rearrangement joins TRBV4-2 to TRBJ2-3, with 13 bases matching TRBD2. The germline gives CDR1 LGHNA, CDR2 YNFKEQ. This CDR3 is 18 amino acids long. The trim removed 5 bases at V and 1 base at J, leaving 9 bases unmatched. The CDR3 sequence is CASSFTSGGARRTDTQYF. The CDR3 bases are TGTGCCAGCAGCTTTACTAGCGGGGGGGCGAGGCGCACAGATACGCAGTATTTT.

J is TRBJ1-1 and V is TRBV11-3; D is perhaps TRBD1 (6 bases). The CDR3 consists of 15 residues. Germline V gene data show CDR1 as SGHNT and CDR2 as YENEEA. The ends were cut back, 5 bases at V and 6 bases at J, with 19 bases in the middle. Here the CDR3 DNA reads TGTGCCAGCAGCGTCAGGGGCGCAGGGATCCCTGAAGCTTTCTTT. This gives the protein CASSVRGAGIPEAFF. Variable domain in full (rest from reference TRBV11-3 and TRBJ1-1): EAGVVQSPRYKIIEKKQPVAFWCNPISGHNTLYWYLQNLGQGPELLIRYENEEAVDDSQLPKDRFSAERLKGVDSTLKIQPAELGDSAVYLCASSVRGAGIPEAFFGQGTRLTVV.

In this sample, this clone turned up once. The rearrangement joins TRBV2 to TRBJ1-3; a possible D gene is TRBD1 (5 bases). CDR1 is SNHLY and CDR2 is FYNNEI in the germline V gene. This CDR3 spans 15 amino acids. V was cut by 3 bases and J by 0 bases, with 9 bases left in between. For the CDR3, the DNA is TGTGCCAGCAGTGACGACAGAAACTCTGGAAACACCATATATTTT. Translated: CASSDDRNSGNTIYF.

The chain uses TRBV9 and TRBJ2-3, with D perhaps matching TRBD1 (5 bases). This CDR3 spans 17 amino acids. Germline CDR1 SGDLS, CDR2 YYNGEE. V was cut by 0 bases and J by 5 bases, with 19 bases left in between. The CDR3 is CASSVEGRVVSGDTQYF. CDR3 DNA sequence: TGTGCCAGCAGCGTAGAAGGCAGGGTAGTTTCTGGAGATACGCAGTATTTT.

CDR3 protein: CASTPTSGGYNEQFF. CDR3 nucleotide sequence: TGTGCCAGCACCCCGACTAGCGGGGGATACAATGAGCAGTTCTTC. This sequence joins TRBV6-2 or TRBV6-3 and TRBJ2-1; TRBD2 matches 12 bases. Trimming at V came to 7 bases and at J to 4 bases, leaving 5 bases not matched to a gene. Germline loops: CDR1 MNHEY, CDR2 SVGEGT. This CDR3 is 15 amino acids long.

The gene calls are TRBV5-1 and TRBJ2-5; 9 bases align to TRBD2. CDR1 is SGHRS, CDR2 YFSETQ, per germline. The V and J ends lost 4 bases and 2 bases, in that order; junction bases with no gene match: 9. This CDR3 has 16 amino acids. CDR3 coding DNA: TGCGCCAGCAGCGCGGGGGGGCCAGTGTGGCAAGAGACCCAGTACTTC. It is translated as CASSAGGPVWQETQYF.

The chain uses TRBV19 and TRBJ2-1, with D maybe TRBD2 (5 bases). Deletions cut 2 bases from V and 8 bases from J, with 19 bases between. Germline values: CDR1 LNHDA, CDR2 SQIVND (reference sequence). There are 16 residues in the CDR3. CDR3 nucleotide sequence: TGTGCCAGTAGTATAATCTCAGGACTGCCCTCTTATGAGCAGTTCTTC. It codes for CASSIISGLPSYEQFF.

The chain links TRBV5-1 to TRBJ1-2, with D perhaps TRBD1 (5 bases). V shed 5 bases and J shed 6 bases, with 17 bases lying between them. Germline loops: CDR1 SGHRS, CDR2 YFSETQ. The CDR3 consists of 14 residues. This CDR3 is CASSNNEGANGYTF. The CDR3 DNA reads TGCGCCAGCAGTAATAACGAAGGGGCGAATGGCTACACCTTC.

The chain combines TRBV3-1 (or the pseudogene TRBV3-2) with TRBJ2-1; 12 nucleotides match TRBD2. The CDR3 extends over 15 amino acids. The germline V gene encodes CDR1 LGHDT and CDR2 YNNKEL (reference sequence). The V gene end was trimmed by 5 bases and the J gene end by 6 bases; junction bases not matched to a gene: 5. CDR3 loop: CASSRTSGNLNEQFF. In DNA form, the CDR3 reads TGTGCCAGCAGCAGGACTAGCGGGAATCTCAATGAGCAGTTCTTC.

The V and J genes are TRBV30 and TRBJ1-4, with D possibly matching TRBD1 (6 bases). The CDR3 totals 15 residues. Trimming left V 3 bases short and J 0 bases short, with 11 bases between. CDR1 is GTSNPN and CDR2 is SVGIG in the germline V gene (reference sequence). The CDR3 nucleotides read TGTGCCTGGAGGCTAACAGGGTCAACTAATGAAAAACTGTTTTTT. Its protein is CAWRLTGSTNEKLFF.

This clone has a single count. The chain has TRBV7-9 and TRBJ2-2, with 8 bases fitting TRBD1. This CDR3 region has 14 residues. Trimming removed 4 bases from V and 3 bases from J; junction bases left unmatched: 1. Germline CDR1 is SEHNR and CDR2 is FQNEAQ (reference sequence). CDR3 coding DNA: TGTGCCAGCAGCTCGGACAGGGACACCGGGGAGCTGTTTTTT. Its protein product is CASSSDRDTGELFF. Variable domain in full (rest from reference TRBV7-9 and TRBJ2-2): DTGVSQNPRHKITKRGQNVTFRCDPISEHNRLYWYRQTLGQGPEFLTYFQNEAQLEKSRLLSDRFSAERPKGSFSTLEIQRTEQGDSAMYLCASSSDRDTGELFFGEGSRLTVL.